This passage covers 3 T cell receptor beta chains from one sample sequenced in a study of OX40 agonist ivuxolimab in advanced cancers. Sequencing used immunoSEQ multiplex PCR; TCRdb keeps in-frame clones, though not all of them. The sample has around 60,000 clones, about 90% seen once. Sequenced here: CD4+ or CD8+ T cells sorted from blood, sampled in a trial of the OX40 agonist ivuxolimab. The origin of the receptors is an adult with an advanced solid tumor such as melanoma, head and neck, liver or kidney cancer.

This clone was recorded once. Other DNA sequences in this sample translate to the same CDR3. V usage is TRBV19 and J usage is TRBJ1-1; possible D gene TRBD1, 5 bases. Germline values: CDR1 LNHDA, CDR2 SQIVND (reference sequence). CDR3 size: 13 residues. The V gene lost 1 base and the J gene lost 4 bases, with 7 bases spanning the gap. The CDR3 spells CASSIGGGTEAFF. CDR3 sequence (DNA): TGTGCCAGTAGTATAGGGGGCGGCACTGAAGCTTTCTTT.

The chain recombines TRBV19 with TRBJ1-4; 8 bases agree with TRBD1. J gave up 8 bases and V 5 bases, and 7 bases lay outside the gene matches. CDR1 is LNHDA, CDR2 SQIVND, per germline (reference sequence). This CDR3 has 14 amino acids. This chain's CDR3 is CASSRTGKYEKLFF. The CDR3 DNA reads as TGTGCCAGTAGTCGGACAGGGAAGTACGAAAAACTGTTTTTT.

In its sample, this clone was seen once. The gene calls are TRBV19 and TRBJ1-1; no clear D. The germline V gene has CDR1 LNHDA and CDR2 SQIVND (reference sequence). The CDR3 is made up of 16 amino acids. V was cut by 0 bases and J by 2 bases, with 13 bases left in between. The CDR3 DNA is TGTGCCAGTAGTATAGACGACGGAGATCTCAACACTGAAGCTTTCTTT. It is translated as CASSIDDGDLNTEAFF.